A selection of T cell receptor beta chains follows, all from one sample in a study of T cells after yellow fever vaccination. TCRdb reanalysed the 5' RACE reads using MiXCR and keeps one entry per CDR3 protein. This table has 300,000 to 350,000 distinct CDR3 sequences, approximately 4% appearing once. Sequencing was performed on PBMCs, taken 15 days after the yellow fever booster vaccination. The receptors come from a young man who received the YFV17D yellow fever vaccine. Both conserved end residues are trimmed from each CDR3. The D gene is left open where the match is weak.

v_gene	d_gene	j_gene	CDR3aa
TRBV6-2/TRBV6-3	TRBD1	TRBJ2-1	ASSPVQGKQF
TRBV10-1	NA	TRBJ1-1	ASSESGGFRQENFLMNTEAF
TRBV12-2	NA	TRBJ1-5	ASRLAPESGNQPQH
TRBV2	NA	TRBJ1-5	ASSEDREPQH
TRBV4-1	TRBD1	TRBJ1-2	ASSPPDRFQMGYGYT
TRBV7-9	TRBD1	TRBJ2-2	ASRPDRGIGGELF
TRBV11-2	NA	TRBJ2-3	ASSFGLDTQY
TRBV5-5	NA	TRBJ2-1	ASNLAWGSHEQF
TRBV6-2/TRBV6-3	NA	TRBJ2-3	ASSYQGYLDTQY
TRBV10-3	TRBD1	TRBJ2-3	AISDGQGADTQY
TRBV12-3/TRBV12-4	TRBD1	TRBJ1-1	ASRRTGKTEAF
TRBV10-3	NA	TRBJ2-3	ATQGEFGSTDTQY
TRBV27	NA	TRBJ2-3	ASSLSIPDTQY
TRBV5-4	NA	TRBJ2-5	ASSAEEETQY
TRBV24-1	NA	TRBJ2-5	ATSIRQGNQETQY
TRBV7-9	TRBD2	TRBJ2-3	ASSYRRSSGGPTDTQY
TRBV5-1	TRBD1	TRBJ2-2	ASSFDRDLTGELF
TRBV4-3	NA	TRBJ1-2	ASSQWTHSRGYT
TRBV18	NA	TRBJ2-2	ASSPGTGELF
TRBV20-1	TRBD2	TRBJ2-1	SAIPSGSYNEQF
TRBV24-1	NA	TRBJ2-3	ATSDVTGSGKDTQY
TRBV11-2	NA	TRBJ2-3	ASSLGLGGADTQY
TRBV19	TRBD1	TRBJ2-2	ASNQRDRGGGELF
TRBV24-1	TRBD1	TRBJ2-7	ATSDPNTGAFYEQY
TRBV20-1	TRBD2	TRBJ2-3	SSSFGLAGMDTQY
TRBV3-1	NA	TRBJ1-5	ASSQGSGPKQPQH
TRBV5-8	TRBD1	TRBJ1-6	ASSRDSSAPYNSPLH
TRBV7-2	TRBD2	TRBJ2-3	ASSSGGGTDTQY
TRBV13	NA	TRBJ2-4	ASSFRENIQY
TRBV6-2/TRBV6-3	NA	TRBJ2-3	AGSLAGTDTQY
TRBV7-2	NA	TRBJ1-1	ASSLKRAHNTEAF
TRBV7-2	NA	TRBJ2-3	ASSSALGADTQY
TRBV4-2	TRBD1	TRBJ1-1	ASSQERQGRTEAF
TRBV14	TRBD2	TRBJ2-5	ASSQRPGLAGGGETQY
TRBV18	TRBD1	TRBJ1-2	ASSRSGQGQNYGYT
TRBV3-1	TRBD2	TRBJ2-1	ASSQWTSENEQF